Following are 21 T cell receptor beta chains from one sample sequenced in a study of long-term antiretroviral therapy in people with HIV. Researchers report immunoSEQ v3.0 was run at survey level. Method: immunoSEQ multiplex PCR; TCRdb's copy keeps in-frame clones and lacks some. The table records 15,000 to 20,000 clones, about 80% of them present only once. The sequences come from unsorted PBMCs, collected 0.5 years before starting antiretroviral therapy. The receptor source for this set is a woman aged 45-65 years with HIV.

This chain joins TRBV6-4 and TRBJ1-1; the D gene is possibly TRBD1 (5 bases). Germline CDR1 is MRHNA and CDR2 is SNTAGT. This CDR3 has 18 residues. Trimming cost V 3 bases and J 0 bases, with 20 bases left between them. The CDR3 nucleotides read TGTGCCAGCAGTGAAGGCTGGAGTTTGGGGGAGGTGAACACTGAAGCTTTCTTT. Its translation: CASSEGWSLGEVNTEAFF.

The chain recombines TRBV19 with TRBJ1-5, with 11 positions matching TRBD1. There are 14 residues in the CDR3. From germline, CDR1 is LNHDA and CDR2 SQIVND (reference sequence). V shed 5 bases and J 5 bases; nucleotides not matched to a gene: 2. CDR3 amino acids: CASSRTGGYQPQHF. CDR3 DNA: TGTGCCAGTAGTCGGACAGGGGGCTATCAGCCCCAGCATTTT.

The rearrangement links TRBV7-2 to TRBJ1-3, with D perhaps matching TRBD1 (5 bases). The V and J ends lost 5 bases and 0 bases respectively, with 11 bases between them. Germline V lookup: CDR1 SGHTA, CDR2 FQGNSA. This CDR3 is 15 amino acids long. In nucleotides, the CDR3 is TGTGCCAGCAGCGCCCGACAGAGCTCTGGAAACACCATATATTTT. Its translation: CASSARQSSGNTIYF. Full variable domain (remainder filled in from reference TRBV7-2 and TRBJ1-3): GAGVSQSPSNKVTEKGKDVELRCDPISGHTALYWYRQSLGQGLEFLIYFQGNSAPDKSGLPSDRFSAERTGGSVSTLTIQRTQQEDSAVYLCASSARQSSGNTIYFGEGSWLTVV.

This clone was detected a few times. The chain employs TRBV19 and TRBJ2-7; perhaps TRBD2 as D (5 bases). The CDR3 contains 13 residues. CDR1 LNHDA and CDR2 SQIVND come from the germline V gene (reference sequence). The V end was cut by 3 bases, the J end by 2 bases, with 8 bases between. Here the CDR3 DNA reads TGTGCCAGTAGTATCCCCGGGGCCTACGAGCAGTACTTC. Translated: CASSIPGAYEQYF.

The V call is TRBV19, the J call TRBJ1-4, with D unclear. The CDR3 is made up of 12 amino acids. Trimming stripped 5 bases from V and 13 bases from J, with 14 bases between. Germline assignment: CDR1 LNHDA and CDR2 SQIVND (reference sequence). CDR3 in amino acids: CASSPSRWGLFF. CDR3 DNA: TGTGCCAGTAGTCCCTCCAGGTGGGGACTGTTTTTT.

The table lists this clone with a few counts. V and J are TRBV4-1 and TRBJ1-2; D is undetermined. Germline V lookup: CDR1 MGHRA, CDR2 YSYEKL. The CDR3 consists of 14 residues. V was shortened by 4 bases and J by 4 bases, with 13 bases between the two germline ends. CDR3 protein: CASSPREGPYGYTF. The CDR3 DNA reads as TGCGCCAGCAGCCCCCGAGAGGGTCCCTATGGCTACACCTTC.

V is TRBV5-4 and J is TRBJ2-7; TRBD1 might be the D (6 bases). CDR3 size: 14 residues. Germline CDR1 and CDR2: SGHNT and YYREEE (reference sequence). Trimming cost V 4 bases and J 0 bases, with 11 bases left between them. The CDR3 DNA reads TGTGCCAGCAGCGCCGGACAGTCCTCCTACGAGCAGTACTTC. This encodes CASSAGQSSYEQYF.

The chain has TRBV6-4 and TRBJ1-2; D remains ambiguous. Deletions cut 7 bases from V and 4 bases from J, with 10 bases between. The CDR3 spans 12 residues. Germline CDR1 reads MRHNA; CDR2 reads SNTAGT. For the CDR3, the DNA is TGTGCCAGCACGATGCTACTCTATGGCTACACCTTC. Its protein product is CASTMLLYGYTF.

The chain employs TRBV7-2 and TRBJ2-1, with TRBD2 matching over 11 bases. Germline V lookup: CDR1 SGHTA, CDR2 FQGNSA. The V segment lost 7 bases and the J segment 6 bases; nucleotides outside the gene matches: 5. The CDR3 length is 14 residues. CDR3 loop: CASISGGASNEQFF. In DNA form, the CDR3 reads TGTGCCAGCATTAGCGGGGGGGCAAGCAATGAGCAGTTCTTC.

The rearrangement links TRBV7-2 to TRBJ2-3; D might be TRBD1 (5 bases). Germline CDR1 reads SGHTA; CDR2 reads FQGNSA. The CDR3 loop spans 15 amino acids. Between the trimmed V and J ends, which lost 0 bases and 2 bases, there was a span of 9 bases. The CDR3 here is CASSLAAGFTDTQYF. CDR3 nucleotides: TGTGCCAGCAGCTTAGCTGCAGGGTTCACAGATACGCAGTATTTT.

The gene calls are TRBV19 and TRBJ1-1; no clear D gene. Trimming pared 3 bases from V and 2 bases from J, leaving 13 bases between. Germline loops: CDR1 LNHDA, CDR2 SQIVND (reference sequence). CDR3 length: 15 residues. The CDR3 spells CASSISGSLNTEAFF. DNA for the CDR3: TGTGCCAGTAGTATTTCAGGATCTCTCAACACTGAAGCTTTCTTT.

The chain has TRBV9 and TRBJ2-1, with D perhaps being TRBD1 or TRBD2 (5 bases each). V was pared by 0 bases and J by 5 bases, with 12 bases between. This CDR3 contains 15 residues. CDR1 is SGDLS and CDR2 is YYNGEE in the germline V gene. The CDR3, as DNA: TGTGCCAGCAGCGTAGCTTCGGGGCCCAACAATGAGCAGTTCTTC. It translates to CASSVASGPNNEQFF.

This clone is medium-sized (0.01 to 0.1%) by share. In DNA form, the CDR3 reads TGTGCCAGTAGTATAGATGGAGGGCCCAACGAGCAGTACTTC. This codes for CASSIDGGPNEQYF. The rearrangement joins TRBV19 to TRBJ2-7; tentatively, D is TRBD2 (6 bases). The germline V gene encodes CDR1 LNHDA and CDR2 SQIVND (reference sequence). CDR3 length: 14 residues. The V gene lost 0 bases and the J gene lost 5 bases, with 11 bases spanning the gap.

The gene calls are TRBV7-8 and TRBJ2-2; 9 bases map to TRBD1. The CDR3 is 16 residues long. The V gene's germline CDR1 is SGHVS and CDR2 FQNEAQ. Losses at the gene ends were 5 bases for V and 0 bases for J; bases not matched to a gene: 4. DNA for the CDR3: TGTGCCAGCAGCCTTCGGACAGGGGCGAACACCGGGGAGCTGTTTTTT. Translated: CASSLRTGANTGELFF.

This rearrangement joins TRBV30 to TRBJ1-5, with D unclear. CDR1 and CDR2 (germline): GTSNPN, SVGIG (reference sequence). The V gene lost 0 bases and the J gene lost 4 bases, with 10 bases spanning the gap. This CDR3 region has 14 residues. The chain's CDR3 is CAWSVKQKNQPQHF. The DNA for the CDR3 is TGTGCCTGGAGTGTAAAACAGAAGAATCAGCCCCAGCATTTT.

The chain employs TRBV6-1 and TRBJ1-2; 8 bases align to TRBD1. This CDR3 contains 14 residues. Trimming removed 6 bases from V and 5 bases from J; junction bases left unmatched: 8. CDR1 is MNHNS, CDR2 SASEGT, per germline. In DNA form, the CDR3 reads TGTGCCAGCAGGACAGGGGCAGGGGGGTATGGCTACACCTTC. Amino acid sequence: CASRTGAGGYGYTF.

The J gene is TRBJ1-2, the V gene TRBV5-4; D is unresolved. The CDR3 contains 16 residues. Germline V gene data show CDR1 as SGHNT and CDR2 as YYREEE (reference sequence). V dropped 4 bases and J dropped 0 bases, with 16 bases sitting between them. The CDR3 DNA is TGTGCCAGCAGCCTCCCGGGTCGGGAGGCTAACTATGGCTACACCTTC. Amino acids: CASSLPGREANYGYTF.

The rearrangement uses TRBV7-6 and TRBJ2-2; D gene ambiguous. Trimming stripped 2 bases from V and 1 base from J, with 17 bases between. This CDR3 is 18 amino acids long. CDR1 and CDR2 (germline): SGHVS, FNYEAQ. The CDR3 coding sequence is TGTGCCAGCAGCTTAAATGTGCCCACGGCTTTGAACACCGGGGAGCTGTTTTTT. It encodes CASSLNVPTALNTGELFF.

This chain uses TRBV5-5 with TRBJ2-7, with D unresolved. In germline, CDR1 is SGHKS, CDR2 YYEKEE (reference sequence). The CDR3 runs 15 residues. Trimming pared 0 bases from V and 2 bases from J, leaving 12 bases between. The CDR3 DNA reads TGTGCCAGCAGCTTGGGGGTGGGGTGGGCCTACGAGCAGTACGTC. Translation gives CASSLGVGWAYEQYV.

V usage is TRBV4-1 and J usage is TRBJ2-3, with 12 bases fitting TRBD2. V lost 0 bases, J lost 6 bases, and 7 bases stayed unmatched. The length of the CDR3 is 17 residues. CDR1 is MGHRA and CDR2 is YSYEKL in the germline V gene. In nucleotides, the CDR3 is TGCGCCAGCAGCCAAGATCTCACACTAGCGGGAGGTGATACGCAGTATTTT. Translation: CASSQDLTLAGGDTQYF.

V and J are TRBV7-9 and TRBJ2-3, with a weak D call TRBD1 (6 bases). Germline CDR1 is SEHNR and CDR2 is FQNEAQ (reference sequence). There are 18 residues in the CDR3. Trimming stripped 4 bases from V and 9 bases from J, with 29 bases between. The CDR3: CASSSTRPGEEPSLTQYF. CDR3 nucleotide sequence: TGTGCCAGCAGCTCCACACGCCCAGGGGAAGAGCCAAGTTTAACGCAGTATTTT. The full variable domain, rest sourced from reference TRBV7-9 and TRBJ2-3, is DTGVSQNPRHKITKRGQNVTFRCDPISEHNRLYWYRQTLGQGPEFLTYFQNEAQLEKSRLLSDRFSAERPKGSFSTLEIQRTEQGDSAMYLCASSSTRPGEEPSLTQYFGPGTRLTVL.